This is a list of T cell receptor beta chains from one sample in a study of T-cell reconstitution after alpha-beta-depleted transplantation in children. One entry per CDR3 protein results from TCRdb running MiXCR on the PCR reads. The table lists some 640,000 distinct CDR3 sequences, roughly 17% of them singletons. The source was PBMCs from the stem cell graft donor, collected from the stem cell graft. All receptors come from a human donor who donated a stem cell graft to a child with acute myeloid leukemia. The CDR3 runs from the conserved cysteine through the conserved F or W. Each record gives: CDR3 protein, CDR3 DNA, D gene, V gene, J gene, clone size. A D gene is named only where the DNA matches it firmly. The listing skips clone size in some rows; elsewhere it reads once, few, many or a size class.

CDR3: CSARDLEGVTEAFF; DNA: TGCAGTGCTAGAGATCTTGAGGGGGTTACTGAAGCTTTCTTT; D: NA; V: TRBV20-1; J: TRBJ1-1; size: many
CDR3: CSAREGTANSPLHF; DNA: TGCAGTGCTAGAGAGGGGACAGCCAATTCACCCCTCCACTTT; D: TRBD1; V: TRBV20-1; J: TRBJ1-6; size: many
CDR3: CASSPKPDRDYYGYTF; DNA: TGTGCCAGCAGTCCCAAACCCGACAGGGATTACTATGGCTACACCTTC; D: TRBD1; V: TRBV27; J: TRBJ1-2; size: few
CDR3: CAISEGQPSTDTQYF; DNA: TGTGCCATCAGTGAGGGACAACCTAGCACAGATACGCAGTATTTT; D: NA; V: TRBV10-3; J: TRBJ2-3; size: many
CDR3: CSADQGGGSYNEQFF; DNA: TGCAGTGCTGACCAGGGGGGGGGCTCCTACAATGAGCAGTTCTTC; D: NA; V: TRBV20-1; J: TRBJ2-1; size: NA
CDR3: CASSLSLEVQETQYF; DNA: TGTGCCAGCAGTTTATCTTTGGAGGTTCAAGAGACCCAGTACTTC; D: NA; V: TRBV27; J: TRBJ2-5; size: many
CDR3: CASSVARDRADSEQYF; DNA: TGTGCCAGCAGCGTAGCTCGGGACAGGGCGGACAGCGAGCAGTACTTC; D: TRBD1; V: TRBV9; J: TRBJ2-7; size: many
CDR3: CASSPLGASGELFF; DNA: TGTGCCAGCAGTCCCCTAGGGGCTAGCGGGGAGCTGTTTTTT; D: NA; V: TRBV6-1; J: TRBJ2-2; size: NA
CDR3: CASSQASGGYGEQFF; DNA: TGTGCCAGCAGCCAAGCAAGCGGGGGGTACGGTGAGCAGTTCTTC; D: TRBD2; V: TRBV4-2; J: TRBJ2-1; size: many
CDR3: CSVEDRGTDTGELFF; DNA: TGCAGCGTTGAGGACAGGGGAACGGACACCGGGGAGCTGTTTTTT; D: TRBD1; V: TRBV29-1; J: TRBJ2-2; size: many
CDR3: CASSLYNTYTGELFF; DNA: TGTGCCAGCAGTTTATATAACACCTACACCGGGGAGCTGTTTTTT; D: NA; V: TRBV28; J: TRBJ2-2; size: few
CDR3: CSAFPGGYSGNTIYF; DNA: TGCAGTGCTTTCCCAGGGGGTTACTCTGGAAACACCATATATTTT; D: TRBD1; V: TRBV20-1; J: TRBJ1-3; size: few
CDR3: CSPSLEPDTQYF; DNA: TGCAGTCCATCGCTAGAACCAGATACGCAGTATTTT; D: NA; V: TRBV20-1; J: TRBJ2-3; size: NA
CDR3: CSARGQRNTEAFF; DNA: TGCAGCGCAAGGGGACAGAGGAACACTGAAGCTTTCTTT; D: TRBD1; V: TRBV29-1; J: TRBJ1-1; size: many
CDR3: CASSQAGGNEQFF; DNA: TGCGCCAGCAGCCAAGCAGGAGGGAATGAGCAGTTCTTC; D: NA; V: TRBV4-3; J: TRBJ2-1; size: few
CDR3: CASSQFGNNEQFF; DNA: TGTGCCAGCAGCCAATTCGGTAACAATGAGCAGTTCTTC; D: NA; V: TRBV4-2; J: TRBJ2-1; size: many
CDR3: CSAVPPWEETQYF; DNA: TGCAGTGCTGTTCCGCCTTGGGAAGAGACCCAGTACTTC; D: NA; V: TRBV20-1; J: TRBJ2-5; size: many
CDR3: CASSKDRGQETQYF; DNA: TGTGCCAGCAGTAAGGACAGGGGGCAAGAGACCCAGTACTTC; D: TRBD1; V: TRBV6-1; J: TRBJ2-5; size: many
CDR3: CATSDPGQINEQFF; DNA: TGTGCCACCAGTGATCCAGGGCAGATCAATGAGCAGTTCTTC; D: NA; V: TRBV24-1; J: TRBJ2-1; size: many
CDR3: CASSPGTVYGYTF; DNA: TGTGCCAGCAGCCCTGGGACGGTCTATGGCTACACCTTC; D: NA; V: TRBV9; J: TRBJ1-2; size: many